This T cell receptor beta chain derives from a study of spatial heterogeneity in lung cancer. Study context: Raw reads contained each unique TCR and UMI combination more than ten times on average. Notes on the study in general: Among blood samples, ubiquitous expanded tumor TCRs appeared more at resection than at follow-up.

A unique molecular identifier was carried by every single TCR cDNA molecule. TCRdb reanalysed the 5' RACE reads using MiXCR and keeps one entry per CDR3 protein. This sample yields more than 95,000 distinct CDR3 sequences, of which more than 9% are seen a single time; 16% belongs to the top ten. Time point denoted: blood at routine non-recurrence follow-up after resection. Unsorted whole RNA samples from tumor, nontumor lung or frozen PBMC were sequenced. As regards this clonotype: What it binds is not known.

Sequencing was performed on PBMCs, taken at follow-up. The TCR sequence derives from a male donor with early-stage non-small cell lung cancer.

The CDR3 DNA reads TGTGCCAGCAGCCAGGACAGGTTCTCCCCGTCTAACTATGGCTACACCTTC. Residues: CASSQDRFSPSNYGYTF. The chain combines TRBV7-2 with TRBJ1-2; 7 bases are a match to TRBD1. Germline-derived CDR1 and CDR2 are SGHTA and FQGNSA. J gave up 0 bases and V 5 bases, and 12 bases lay outside the gene matches. The CDR3 runs 17 residues.